This T cell receptor beta chain is from a study of cytomegalovirus exposure and HLA in healthy donors. Study observations and caveats: The authors confirmed in vitro that a few CMV-associated chains were specific for CMV antigens.

This clone was counted only a few times. Its antigen is as yet unknown. Unmatched junction bases numbered 4, after V lost 4 bases and J lost 1 base. Germline-derived CDR1 and CDR2 are LGHNA and YNFKEQ. The CDR3 is made up of 16 amino acids. Amplification used 60 Vbeta primers and 13 Jbeta primers. Assay used: immunoSEQ multiplex PCR; TCRdb lists only in-frame clones, some missing. The sample records roughly 100,000 clones, 70% to 85% being singletons. Sequenced input: PBMCs. The V call is TRBV4-2, the J call TRBJ2-2; 9 positions agree with TRBD2. This TCR came from a man between 60 and 70 years old in good health and CMV-seronegative. CDR3 amino acids: CASSLVAGVNTGELFF. The CDR3 DNA sequence: TGTGCCAGCAGCCTTGTAGCGGGGGTGAACACCGGGGAGCTGTTTTTT.